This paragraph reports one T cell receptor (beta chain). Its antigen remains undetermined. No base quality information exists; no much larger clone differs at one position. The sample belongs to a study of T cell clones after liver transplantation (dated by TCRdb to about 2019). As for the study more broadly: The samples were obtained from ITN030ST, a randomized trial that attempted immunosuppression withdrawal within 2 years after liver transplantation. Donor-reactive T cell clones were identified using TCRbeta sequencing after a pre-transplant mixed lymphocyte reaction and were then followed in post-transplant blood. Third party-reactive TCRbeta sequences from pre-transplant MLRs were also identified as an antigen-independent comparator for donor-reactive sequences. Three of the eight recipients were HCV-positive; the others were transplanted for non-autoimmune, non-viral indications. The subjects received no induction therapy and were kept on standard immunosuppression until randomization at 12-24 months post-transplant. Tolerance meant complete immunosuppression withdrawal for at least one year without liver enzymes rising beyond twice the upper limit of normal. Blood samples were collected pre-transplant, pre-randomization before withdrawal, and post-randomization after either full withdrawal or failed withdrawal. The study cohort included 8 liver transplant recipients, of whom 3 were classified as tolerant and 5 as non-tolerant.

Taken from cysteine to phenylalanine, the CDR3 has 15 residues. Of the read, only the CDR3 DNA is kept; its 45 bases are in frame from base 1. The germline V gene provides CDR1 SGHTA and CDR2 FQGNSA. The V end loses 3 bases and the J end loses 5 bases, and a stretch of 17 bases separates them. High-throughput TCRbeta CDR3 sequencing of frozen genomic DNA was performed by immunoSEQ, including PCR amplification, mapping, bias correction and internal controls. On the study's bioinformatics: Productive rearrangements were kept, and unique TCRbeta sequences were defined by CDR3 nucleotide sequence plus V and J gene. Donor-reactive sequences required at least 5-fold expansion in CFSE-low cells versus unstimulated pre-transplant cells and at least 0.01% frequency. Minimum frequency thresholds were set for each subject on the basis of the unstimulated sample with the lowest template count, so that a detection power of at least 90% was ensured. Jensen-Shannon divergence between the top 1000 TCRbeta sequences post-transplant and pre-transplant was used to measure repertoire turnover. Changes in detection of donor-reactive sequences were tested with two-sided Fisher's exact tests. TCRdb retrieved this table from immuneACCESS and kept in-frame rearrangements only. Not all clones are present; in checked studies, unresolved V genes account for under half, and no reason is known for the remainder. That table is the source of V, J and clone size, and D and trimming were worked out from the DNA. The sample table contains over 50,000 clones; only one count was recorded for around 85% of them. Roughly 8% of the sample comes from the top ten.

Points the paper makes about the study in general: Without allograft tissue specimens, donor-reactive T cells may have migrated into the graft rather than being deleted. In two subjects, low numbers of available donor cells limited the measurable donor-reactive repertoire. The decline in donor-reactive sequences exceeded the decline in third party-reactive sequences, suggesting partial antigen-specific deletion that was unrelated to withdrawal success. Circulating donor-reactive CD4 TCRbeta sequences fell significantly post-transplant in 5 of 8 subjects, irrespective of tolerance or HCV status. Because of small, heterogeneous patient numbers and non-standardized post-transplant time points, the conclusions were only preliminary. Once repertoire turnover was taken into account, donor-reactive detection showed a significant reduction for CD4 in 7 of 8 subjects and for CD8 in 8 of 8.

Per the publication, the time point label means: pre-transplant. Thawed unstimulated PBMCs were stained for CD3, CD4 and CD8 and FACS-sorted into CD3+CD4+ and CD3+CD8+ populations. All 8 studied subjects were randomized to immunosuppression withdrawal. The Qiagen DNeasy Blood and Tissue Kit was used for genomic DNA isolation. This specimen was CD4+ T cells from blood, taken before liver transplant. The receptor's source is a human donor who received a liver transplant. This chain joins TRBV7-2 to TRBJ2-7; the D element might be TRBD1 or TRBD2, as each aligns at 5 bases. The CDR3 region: CASSFPAGRTHEQYF. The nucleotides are TGTGCCAGCAGCTTCCCGGCAGGGAGAACCCACGAGCAGTACTTC.